This T cell receptor beta chain stems from a study of identical twins (dated by TCRdb to 2016 to 2017). Broadly, across the study: To test whether fetal clonotypes persist, the study used deep sequencing on TCR alpha and beta repertoires from monozygotic twins, unrelated adults of various ages, and cord blood. To rule out contamination, the twin experiments were replicated at different times with different library preparation protocols. Points the paper makes about the study in general: Excess twin sharing in beta out-of-frame sequences was weaker because fewer shared sequences lowered the signal-to-noise ratio. In monozygotic twins, out-of-frame TCR alpha sharing was systematically underestimated by recombination models, although the models agreed with sharing between unrelated individuals. Zero-insertion analyses could be partly confounded by invariant T cells such as MAIT and iNKT, although diverse VJ usage argued against such confounding for most clonotypes. Out-of-frame TCR alpha sequences shared between twins showed an excess of low generation-probability sequences compared with coincidental sharing between unrelated individuals. Abundant cord blood beta clonotypes carried fewer insertions; young adult naive repertoires showed a weaker similar trend, while memory repertoires showed none. Because the same donors could not be followed over many years, conclusions were based on cross-sectional statistical analysis.

V is clipped by 2 bases and J by 0 bases, and the sequence between their germline boundaries is 11 bases long. The CDR3 spans 14 residues, from the cysteine through the phenylalanine. Only CDR3 DNA remains: 42 bases, in frame from the first base. Reading the germline V gene (reference sequence) gives CDR1 DFQATT and CDR2 SNEGSKA. This clonotype has only a few counts. Its antigen is currently not known. No per-base quality is available; no much larger clone lies one base away. Library method: 5' RACE. This sample was sequenced with an Illumina HiSeq 2000. A universal primer binding site was added through template switching, and the final cDNA carried a unique molecular identifier so that TCR cDNA molecules could be counted accurately. First-strand cDNA for TCR alpha and beta chains was synthesized from specific primers in the conserved constant-segment region. Each cDNA library was double barcoded, with a SMART-Mk sample barcode plus Illumina barcodes, to control for contamination. TruSeq adapter sequences along with Illumina sample barcodes were introduced in two successive PCR steps. Sequencing of the TCR alpha and beta cDNA libraries was done on the Illumina HiSeq platform using custom primers. As for the authors' bioinformatics: Raw reads were processed with MiGEC to extract unique molecular identifiers, and MiXCR was used to determine CDR3 positions. Recombination models were inferred per individual with the repgenHMM and IGoR tools using an EM algorithm. The tcR package in R was used for shared clonotype analysis, with sharing normalized by the product of cloneset sizes. To study raw recombination without the effects of thymic and clonal selection, out-of-frame nonproductive sequences were analyzed. The public reads were reanalyzed by TCRdb: fastp trimming at Q25, MiXCR alignment, in-frame beta chains only. Every CDR3 protein is listed once, alongside the most common genes and DNA of its rows. It is TCRdb's table, rather than the study itself, that gives the V and J calls and clone size. Within this sample are about 900,000 distinct CDR3 sequences, with approximately 13% of them counted one time only. About 1.5% of the sample rests with the top ten.

Only healthy Caucasian donors were included. The twin cohort comprised three pairs of female monozygotic twins, all aged about 18 to 30 years. RNA for TCR libraries was isolated from peripheral blood mononuclear cells. The sample also formed part of further work on yellow fever vaccine responses in identical twins. As that second study puts it: According to the authors, in identical twins the way T cells responded to vaccination appeared partly convergent and partly personalized. In the study, vaccine-responding T cell clones were precisely tracked in identical twins.

Here the chain combines TRBV20-1 and TRBJ2-7; a tentative D call is TRBD1 (6 bases match). The receptor comes from a woman younger than 30 in good health. Sequencing was done on a sample of PBMCs. The CDR3 amino acid sequence is: CSARRQVSSYEQYF. The DNA reads as follows: TGCAGTGCTAGAAGACAGGTTAGCTCCTACGAGCAGTACTTC.